This entry features one T cell receptor (beta chain) sequence. There is no known antigen for this receptor. No clone much larger than this one lies a single base away; base qualities are absent. This sample was included in a study of T cell changes during pregnancy in multiple sclerosis (dated by TCRdb to between 2017 and 2020). Regarding the complete study: The study looked at changes in the T cell repertoire across pregnancy in women with multiple sclerosis.

Receptor libraries were prepared by the immunoSEQ multiplex PCR assay. TCRdb took this table from immuneACCESS and kept in-frame rearrangements with V and J called. Such tables lack part of the clones; where checked against another copy, unresolved V genes explain under half of the gap, and the rest is unexplained. The sample contains approximately 88,000 clones, roughly 95% of them found a single time. Of the sample, around 1% falls within the top ten clones. The sequence was obtained from a female donor with multiple sclerosis, enrolled in a pregnancy study. The source was peripheral blood, collected in the second trimester of pregnancy.

The DNA sequence is given as TGTGCCAGCAGCGGGGACTTCGATTCCTACAATGAGCAGTTCTTC. Protein translation: CASSGDFDSYNEQFF. The sequence links TRBV7-9 to TRBJ2-1; TRBD2 is a weak D gene call, 6 bases matching. CDR1 and CDR2 are read off the germline V gene (reference sequence) as SEHNR and FQNEAQ. The germline ends are 12 bases apart after V is trimmed by 5 bases and J by 1 base. From cysteine to phenylalanine, the CDR3 is 15 amino acids long. Left in the record is the CDR3 DNA by itself, 45 bases read in frame from the first base.